Sequencing of this T cell receptor beta chain was carried out in a study of T cell responses to AZD1222 COVID-19 vaccine. Using immunoSEQ multiplex PCR, the repertoire was profiled, and TCRdb retains in-frame clones only, with some absent. The data hold 200,000 to 250,000 clones, with about 95% observed a single time. Trimming at V came to 0 bases and at J to 0 bases, leaving 11 bases not matched to a gene. This CDR3 contains 20 residues. Germline-derived CDR1 and CDR2 are SGHAT and FQNNGV. This clonotype was obtained from an adult who received the MenACWY meningococcal vaccine as a control. The source material was peripheral blood, sampled 28 days after the second dose of the MenACWY control vaccine. The chain links TRBV11-2 to TRBJ1-5; the match to TRBD1 covers 10 bases. The CDR3 DNA follows: TGTGCCAGCAGCTTAGATGGGCTGGGGACAGGGGAAAATAGCAATCAGCCCCAGCATTTT. It codes for CASSLDGLGTGENSNQPQHF.